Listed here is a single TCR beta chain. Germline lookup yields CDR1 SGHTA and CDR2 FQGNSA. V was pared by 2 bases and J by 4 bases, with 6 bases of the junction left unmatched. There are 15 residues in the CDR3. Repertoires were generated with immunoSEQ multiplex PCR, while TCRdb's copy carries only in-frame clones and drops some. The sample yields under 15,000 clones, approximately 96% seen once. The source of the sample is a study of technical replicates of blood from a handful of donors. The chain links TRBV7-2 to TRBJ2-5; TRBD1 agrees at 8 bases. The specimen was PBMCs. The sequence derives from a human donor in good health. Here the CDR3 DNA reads TGTGCCAGCAGCTTATGGACAGGGAGTACAGAGACCCAGTACTTC. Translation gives CASSLWTGSTETQYF.